The present T cell receptor beta chain was sequenced within a study of T-cell memory formation after mild COVID-19. The CDR3 length is 16 residues. Looked up from germline, CDR1 is SGHDT and CDR2 is YYEEEE. Trimming took off 4 bases at V and 0 bases at J, with 17 bases between the two ends. One entry per CDR3 protein results from TCRdb running MiXCR on the 5' RACE reads. In the table there are about 190,000 distinct CDR3 sequences, about a sixth of which are singletons. Sequencing input: PBMCs or a T cell subset sorted from them (not recorded which). The V call is TRBV5-6, the J call TRBJ2-7; maybe TRBD2 (5 bases). The sequence was collected from an adult woman who had mild COVID-19 (a few samples of this study predate the infection). Cell type and time point are not known. The CDR3, as DNA: TGTGCCAGCAGCCAAGGGTGGGTAGCGAACTCCTACGAGCAGTACTTC. Translation: CASSQGWVANSYEQYF. The whole variable domain, filled in from reference TRBV5-6 and TRBJ2-7, reads DAGVTQSPTHLIKTRGQQVTLRCSPKSGHDTVSWYQQALGQGPQFIFQYYEEEERQRGNFPDRFSGHQFPNYSSELNVNALLLGDSALYLCASSQGWVANSYEQYFGPGTRLTVT.